The next 25 T cell receptor beta chains were all read from a single sample in a study of immune cell composition in non-small cell lung cancer (dated by TCRdb to the late 2010s). Normal lung samples were non-adjacent lung tissue taken as far from the tumour as possible, at least 3 cm away, from the same patient. Library construction relied on the immunoSEQ multiplex PCR assay. Drawn from immuneACCESS, this table holds only the in-frame rearrangements with V and J called that TCRdb kept. Clones are partly lost; checked studies trace under half to an unresolved V gene and leave the rest unexplained. This sample comprises more than 4,000 clones, 70% to 90% of them detected only once. Roughly 6.2% of the sample is in the top ten clones. The sample comprised non-adjacent lung tissue. These receptors all stem from a human donor with non-small cell lung cancer. Some clones in this sample may be carry-over from other donors' samples.

The chain recombines TRBV2 with TRBJ2-1, with 12 bases that match TRBD2. V lost 5 bases and J lost 4; bases outside the gene matches: 3. CDR1 is SNHLY and CDR2 is FYNNEI in the germline V gene. The CDR3 contains 15 residues. The CDR3 region is CASSLGTSGYNEQFF. The DNA of the CDR3 is TGTGCCAGCAGTCTTGGGACTAGCGGGTACAATGAGCAGTTCTTC. The full variable domain, in which reference TRBV2 and TRBJ2-1 provide the parts outside the CDR3, is EPEVTQTPSHQVTQMGQEVILRCVPISNHLYFYWYRQILGQKVEFLVSFYNNEISEKSEIFDDQFSVERPDGSNFTLKIRSTKLEDSAMYFCASSLGTSGYNEQFFGPGTRLTVL.

This chain links TRBV5-6 with TRBJ2-1; possibly TRBD1 for D (6 bases). The CDR3 sequence is 15 residues long. V lost 3 bases to trimming and J lost 6 bases, with 16 bases between them. Germline V CDR1 and CDR2: SGHDT, YYEEEE. The CDR3 DNA is TGTGCCAGCAGCTGGGATCTCAGGGGCTCCAATGAGCAGTTCTTC. Translation gives CASSWDLRGSNEQFF.

V is TRBV7-6 and J is TRBJ1-4; D possibly corresponds to TRBD1 (6 bases). Germline CDR1 reads SGHVS; CDR2 reads FNYEAQ. There are 16 residues in the CDR3. With 4 bases removed from V and 7 bases from J, the gap between germline ends came to 19 bases. The CDR3 DNA reads as TGTGCCAGCAGCTCCAGACAGGCAGGTAGAGGTGAAAAACTGTTTTTT. This gives the protein CASSSRQAGRGEKLFF.

The gene calls are TRBV27 and TRBJ1-6; TRBD1 might be the D (5 bases). Trimming left V 8 bases short and J 10 bases short, with 12 bases between. The CDR3 totals 12 residues. Germline assignment: CDR1 MNHEY and CDR2 SMNVEV (reference sequence). CDR3 sequence: CASGDRRSPLHF. In nucleotides, the CDR3 is TGTGCCAGCGGAGACAGACGGTCACCCCTCCACTTT.

The rearrangement joins TRBV9 to TRBJ2-2; no firm D call. The V gene lost 0 bases and the J gene lost 0 bases, with 9 bases spanning the gap. The CDR3 has 16 amino acids. CDR1 is SGDLS and CDR2 is YYNGEE in the germline V gene. The CDR3 region is CASSVVRVPNTGELFF. The DNA for the CDR3 is TGTGCCAGCAGCGTAGTTCGGGTACCGAACACCGGGGAGCTGTTTTTT.

This clone was observed a handful of times. This chain uses TRBV6-1 with TRBJ2-7; possibly TRBD1 for D (6 bases). The CDR3 runs 16 residues. Trimming stripped 1 base from V and 5 bases from J, with 18 bases between. The germline V gene has CDR1 MNHNS and CDR2 SASEGT. The CDR3 DNA sequence: TGTGCCAGCAGTGAAGGTGTAGGTAGGGGGTCGAACGAGCAGTACTTC. This encodes CASSEGVGRGSNEQYF.

This clone turned up a few times. V gene TRBV6-5 combines with J gene TRBJ2-7; TRBD2 might be the D (6 bases). CDR3 length: 16 residues. Trimming took 3 bases from V and 3 from J, leaving 18 bases between them. Germline loops: CDR1 MNHEY, CDR2 SVGAGI. CDR3 nucleotide sequence: TGTGCCAGCAGTTATTCCCGGGGGTGGGGCGGCTACGAGCAGTACTTC. It translates to CASSYSRGWGGYEQYF.

This chain uses TRBV28 with TRBJ1-2, with 9 bases identical to TRBD1. V lost 5 bases and J lost 5; bases outside the gene matches: 9. Germline V gives CDR1 MDHEN, CDR2 SYDVKM. The CDR3 is 15 residues long. The CDR3 sequence: CASSAAGQGSYGYTF. In DNA, the CDR3 is TGTGCCAGCAGTGCCGCAGGACAGGGGTCATATGGCTACACCTTC.

The chain couples TRBV7-9 to TRBJ1-2, with a possible D match to TRBD1 (5 bases). The germline CDR1 and CDR2 sequences are SEHNR and FQNEAQ (reference sequence). The CDR3 sequence is 14 residues long. V was pared by 1 base and J by 8 bases, with 14 bases between. The CDR3 loop reads CASSLEFGAGGYTF. The DNA of the CDR3 is TGTGCCAGCAGCTTAGAGTTCGGGGCGGGAGGCTACACCTTC. The full variable domain, completed using reference TRBV7-9 and TRBJ1-2, is DTGVSQNPRHKITKRGQNVTFRCDPISEHNRLYWYRQTLGQGPEFLTYFQNEAQLEKSRLLSDRFSAERPKGSFSTLEIQRTEQGDSAMYLCASSLEFGAGGYTFGSGTRLTVV.

The chain carries TRBV29-1 and TRBJ2-5, with D perhaps TRBD2 (6 bases). The germline gives CDR1 SQVTM, CDR2 ANQGSEA. The CDR3 has 12 residues. V was cut by 4 bases and J by 1 base, with 7 bases left in between. The CDR3 reads CSVVGLQETQYF. Written as DNA, the CDR3 is TGCAGCGTTGTGGGACTCCAAGAGACCCAGTACTTC. Looking up the rest from reference TRBV29-1 and TRBJ2-5 gives the full variable domain: SAVISQKPSRDICQRGTSLTIQCQVDSQVTMMFWYRQQPGQSLTLIATANQGSEATYESGFVIDKFPISRPNLTFSTLTVSNMSPEDSSIYLCSVVGLQETQYFGPGTRLLVL.

The rearrangement joins TRBV2 to TRBJ1-3, with 7 bases fitting TRBD1. The V gene's germline CDR1 is SNHLY and CDR2 FYNNEI. V gave up 3 bases and J gave up 0 bases; unmatched junction bases: 8. The length of the CDR3 is 17 residues. CDR3 sequence (DNA): TGTGCCAGCAGTGAGAGGGGGACAGTTATCTCTGGAAACACCATATATTTT. Translated, it gives CASSERGTVISGNTIYF.

The chain links TRBV27 to TRBJ2-1, with 8 nucleotides matching TRBD2. The CDR3 sequence is 16 residues long. The germline CDR1 and CDR2 sequences are MNHEY and SMNVEV (reference sequence). V lost 0 bases, J lost 6 bases, and 7 bases stayed unmatched. This CDR3 is CASSLSSSGSGNEQFF. CDR3 DNA: TGTGCCAGCAGTTTATCCTCGAGCGGGAGTGGCAATGAGCAGTTCTTC.

V gene TRBV5-1 combines with J gene TRBJ2-3, with unresolved D. In germline, CDR1 is SGHRS, CDR2 YFSETQ. The V and J ends lost 1 base and 2 bases respectively, with 8 bases between them. This CDR3 contains 14 residues. CDR3: CASSLMFSTDTQYF. The CDR3 bases are TGCGCCAGCAGCTTGATGTTCTCCACAGATACGCAGTATTTT.

The chain joins TRBV9 to TRBJ2-1; 7 positions match TRBD1. With V trimmed by 6 bases and J by 0 bases, 6 bases remained unmatched. CDR1 is SGDLS and CDR2 is YYNGEE in the germline V gene. The CDR3 runs 15 residues. The CDR3 coding sequence is TGTGCCAGCACCGTCTGGGACAGCTCCTACAATGAGCAGTTCTTC. Its protein is CASTVWDSSYNEQFF.

The V call is TRBV7-9, the J call TRBJ1-2; weak D call: TRBD1 (5 bases). Between the trimmed V and J ends, which lost 5 bases and 5 bases, there was a span of 12 bases. Per the germline V gene, CDR1 is SEHNR and CDR2 is FQNEAQ (reference sequence). The CDR3 totals 13 residues. CDR3 amino acids: CASSPGTPYGYTF. CDR3 sequence (DNA): TGTGCCAGCAGCCCAGGGACTCCGTATGGCTACACCTTC.

This clone appeared a single time. The rearrangement uses TRBV7-9 and TRBJ1-2; D is unresolved. CDR1 and CDR2 (germline): SEHNR, FQNEAQ (reference sequence). The CDR3 sequence is 13 residues long. V was trimmed by 2 bases and J by 5 bases, leaving 9 bases between them. The CDR3: CASSLPGSYGYTF. The CDR3 bases are TGTGCCAGCAGCTTACCGGGTTCATATGGCTACACCTTC.

This chain links TRBV27 with TRBJ2-5; 9 positions match TRBD2. The CDR3 is made up of 14 amino acids. Germline trimming cut 6 bases from V and 3 bases from J; bases unmatched to any gene: 5. Germline assignment: CDR1 MNHEY and CDR2 SMNVEV (reference sequence). The DNA of the CDR3 is TGTGCCAGCAGCCCAGGGACTAGCAAAGAGACCCAGTACTTC. This gives the protein CASSPGTSKETQYF.

The V call is TRBV28, the J call TRBJ2-7; possibly TRBD1 for D (5 bases). Germline CDR1 and CDR2: MDHEN and SYDVKM. The CDR3 runs 11 residues. This CDR3 reads CAEGDSYEQYF. In nucleotides, the CDR3 is TGTGCGGAAGGGGACTCCTACGAGCAGTACTTC.

As concerns this clone: Germline is not matched at one junction end, which may reflect a read error. J is TRBJ2-1 and V is TRBV6-5, with 12 bases fitting TRBD2. The germline V gene encodes CDR1 MNHEY and CDR2 SVGAGI. This CDR3 has 15 amino acids. The CDR3 reads CAGSYFPSGRDEQFF. The CDR3 nucleotides read TGTGCCGGCAGTTACTTCCCTAGCGGGAGGGATGAGCAGTTCTTC.

The chain combines TRBV7-8 with TRBJ2-3, with 7 bases lining up with TRBD1. This CDR3 is 16 amino acids long. Germline values: CDR1 SGHVS, CDR2 FQNEAQ. The V segment lost 5 bases and the J segment 0 bases; nucleotides outside the gene matches: 8. The CDR3 DNA follows: TGTGCCAGCAGCCCCGACAGGGTAGAAAGCACAGATACGCAGTATTTT. Protein sequence: CASSPDRVESTDTQYF.

The chain is built from TRBV9 and TRBJ2-5, with TRBD2 identical over 7 bases. CDR3 length: 16 amino acids. Germline V gene lookup returns CDR1 SGDLS and CDR2 YYNGEE. Trimming took 2 bases from V and 2 from J; bases not matched to a gene: 9. CDR3 nucleotide sequence: TGTGCCAGCAGCGTCGGGACTACATCATTACAAGAGACCCAGTACTTC. Amino acid sequence: CASSVGTTSLQETQYF. Based on the CDR3 plus reference TRBV9 and TRBJ2-5, the full variable domain is DSGVTQTPKHLITATGQRVTLRCSPRSGDLSVYWYQQSLDQGLQFLIQYYNGEERAKGNILERFSAQQFPDLHSELNLSSLELGDSALYFCASSVGTTSLQETQYFGPGTRLLVL.

The rearrangement links TRBV5-1 to TRBJ1-4, with 7 bases that match TRBD1. The CDR3 totals 15 residues. V gave up 4 bases and J gave up 0 bases; unmatched junction bases: 3. Germline CDR1 reads SGHRS; CDR2 reads YFSETQ. The CDR3 loop is CASSGGTATNEKLFF. In nucleotides, the CDR3 is TGCGCCAGCAGCGGTGGGACAGCAACTAATGAAAAACTGTTTTTT. Full variable domain (rest looked up from reference TRBV5-1 and TRBJ1-4): KAGVTQTPRYLIKTRGQQVTLSCSPISGHRSVSWYQQTPGQGLQFLFEYFSETQRNKGNFPGRFSGRQFSNSRSEMNVSTLELGDSALYLCASSGGTATNEKLFFGSGTQLSVL.

This rearrangement joins TRBV7-2 to TRBJ2-7, with D possibly matching TRBD2 (7 bases). The CDR3 contains 14 residues. CDR1 and CDR2 from the germline V gene are SGHTA and FQGNSA. V lost 0 bases to trimming and J lost 7 bases, with 13 bases between them. The CDR3 DNA reads TGTGCCAGCAGCTTAGCGTGGGGGGGCAGTGAGCAGTACTTC. Encoded protein: CASSLAWGGSEQYF. Full variable domain (missing parts from reference TRBV7-2 and TRBJ2-7): GAGVSQSPSNKVTEKGKDVELRCDPISGHTALYWYRQSLGQGLEFLIYFQGNSAPDKSGLPSDRFSAERTGGSVSTLTIQRTQQEDSAVYLCASSLAWGGSEQYFGPGTRLTVT.

The chain has TRBV5-4 and TRBJ2-2; 10 nucleotides match TRBD1. The CDR3 contains 13 residues. Germline CDR1 SGHNT, CDR2 YYREEE (reference sequence). V was clipped by 4 bases and J by 6 bases; unmatched bases: 0. The CDR3 DNA reads as TGTGCCAGCAGCGGACAGGGGGCCGGGGAGCTGTTTTTT. It encodes CASSGQGAGELFF.

V usage is TRBV4-3 and J usage is TRBJ2-7; 8 bases map to TRBD2. Per germline, CDR1 LGHNA and CDR2 YSLEER. CDR3 length equals 15 residues. V lost 0 bases to trimming and J lost 0 bases; unmatched junction nucleotides: 1. The CDR3 sequence: CASSQERGGSYEQYF. In DNA form, the CDR3 reads TGCGCCAGCAGCCAAGAACGGGGGGGCTCCTACGAGCAGTACTTC.